Each of the 32 T cell receptor beta chains below was sequenced from the same sample in a study of T cells in localized non-small cell lung cancer. Generated by immunoSEQ multiplex PCR, the TCRdb table keeps only in-frame clones and is missing some. This table has about 82,000 clones, 60% to 85% appearing once. This sample comprised PBMCs, obtained before any cancer treatment. These receptors all come from a man aged 35 to 70 with stage II squamous cell lung carcinoma.

The chain is built from TRBV30 and TRBJ2-1; TRBD1 aligns across 7 bases. The trim removed 3 bases at V and 0 bases at J, leaving 2 bases unmatched. From germline, CDR1 is GTSNPN and CDR2 SVGIG (reference sequence). This CDR3 is built from 14 residues. CDR3 in amino acids: CAWSRDSSYNEQFF. The CDR3 DNA follows: TGTGCCTGGAGCCGGGACAGCTCCTACAATGAGCAGTTCTTC.

The chain links TRBV19 to TRBJ2-2; TRBD2 matches 12 bases. This CDR3 has 15 residues. The germline gives CDR1 LNHDA, CDR2 SQIVND (reference sequence). Trimming at V came to 5 bases and at J to 5 bases, leaving 3 bases not matched to a gene. Here the CDR3 DNA reads TGTGCCAGTAGTCAGACTAGCGGGGGTACCGGGGAGCTGTTTTTT. This encodes CASSQTSGGTGELFF. Full variable domain (rest looked up from reference TRBV19 and TRBJ2-2): DGGITQSPKYLFRKEGQNVTLSCEQNLNHDAMYWYRQDPGQGLRLIYYSQIVNDFQKGDIAEGYSVSREKKESFPLTVTSAQKNPTAFYLCASSQTSGGTGELFFGEGSRLTVL.

The chain employs TRBV29-1 and TRBJ1-1; D gene uncertain. The V end was cut by 6 bases, the J end by 2 bases, with 13 bases between. This CDR3 region has 13 residues. Germline assignment: CDR1 SQVTM and CDR2 ANQGSEA. The CDR3 coding sequence is TGCAGCGTCACCCAGACACCTAACACTGAAGCTTTCTTT. It yields the protein CSVTQTPNTEAFF.

The rearrangement uses TRBV9 and TRBJ2-1; possibly TRBD2 for D (6 bases). CDR1 is SGDLS and CDR2 is YYNGEE in the germline V gene. V lost 7 bases and J lost 4, with 12 bases in between. The CDR3 is made up of 13 amino acids. The CDR3 loop is CASGAAGYNEQFF. Written as DNA, the CDR3 is TGTGCCAGCGGCGCAGCGGGTTACAATGAGCAGTTCTTC.

The V and J genes are TRBV6-5 and TRBJ2-7; 11 nucleotides match TRBD1. V lost 6 bases to trimming and J lost 6 bases; unmatched junction nucleotides: 4. CDR1 is MNHEY and CDR2 is SVGAGI in the germline V gene. This CDR3 has 13 residues. CDR3 sequence reads: CASRRGQGVEQYF. CDR3 DNA sequence: TGTGCCAGCAGAAGGGGACAGGGGGTCGAGCAGTACTTC.

This chain joins TRBV6-1 and TRBJ1-2, with D possibly TRBD1 on 5 matching bases. The CDR3 sequence is 14 residues long. V was pared by 3 bases and J by 0 bases, with 8 bases between. Germline CDR1 reads MNHNS; CDR2 reads SASEGT. CDR3 protein: CASSETVTNYGYTF. The CDR3 DNA follows: TGTGCCAGCAGTGAGACAGTAACTAACTATGGCTACACCTTC.

The chain joins TRBV7-8 to TRBJ1-2, with D uncertain. Trimming removed 5 bases from V and 8 bases from J, with 6 bases in between. Germline loops: CDR1 SGHVS, CDR2 FQNEAQ. The CDR3 is 10 residues long. This CDR3 is CASSRHGYTF. DNA of the CDR3: TGTGCCAGCAGCCGACACGGCTACACCTTC.

The gene calls are TRBV28 and TRBJ1-4, with 9 positions matching TRBD1. This CDR3 region has 16 residues. V was clipped by 3 bases and J by 5 bases; unmatched bases: 7. Germline CDR1 reads MDHEN; CDR2 reads SYDVKM. CDR3 DNA: TGTGCCAGCAGTTTCTCCGGACAGGGGCAGAATGAAAAACTGTTTTTT. Translation: CASSFSGQGQNEKLFF. Full variable domain (remainder filled in from reference TRBV28 and TRBJ1-4): DVKVTQSSRYLVKRTGEKVFLECVQDMDHENMFWYRQDPGLGLRLIYFSYDVKMKEKGDIPEGYSVSREKKERFSLILESASTNQTSMYLCASSFSGQGQNEKLFFGSGTQLSVL.

Here the CDR3 DNA reads TGTGCCAGCAGCGATCACAGGGTGCGGGATTCCTACGAGCAGTACTTC. Amino acid sequence: CASSDHRVRDSYEQYF. The rearrangement uses TRBV5-4 and TRBJ2-7; tentatively, D is TRBD1 or TRBD2 (6 bases each). The ends were cut back, 4 bases at V and 1 base at J, with 18 bases in the middle. Germline V gene sequence: CDR1 SGHNT, CDR2 YYREEE (reference sequence). The CDR3 runs to 16 residues.

The chain uses TRBV5-1 and TRBJ2-3; no clear D gene. The CDR3 sequence is 15 residues long. In germline, CDR1 is SGHRS, CDR2 YFSETQ. V lost 6 bases, J lost 0 bases, and 14 bases lay in between. This CDR3 reads CASTLDGVSTDTQYF. In DNA form, the CDR3 reads TGCGCCAGCACCCTTGACGGAGTCAGCACAGATACGCAGTATTTT.

V is TRBV6-4 and J is TRBJ2-1; 8 nucleotides line up with TRBD2. Germline assignment: CDR1 MRHNA and CDR2 SNTAGT. The CDR3 runs 15 residues. Trimming cost V 6 bases and J 8 bases; bases outside gene matches: 12. CDR3: CASSQHKREIHEQFF. Here the CDR3 DNA reads TGTGCCAGCAGCCAACACAAGCGGGAGATCCATGAGCAGTTCTTC.

This clone was observed a single time. The V and J genes are TRBV5-1 and TRBJ1-3; the match to TRBD1 covers 8 bases. This CDR3 is built from 14 residues. Germline assignment: CDR1 SGHRS and CDR2 YFSETQ. The ends lost 4 bases at V and 6 bases at J; junction bases unmatched: 6. CDR3 bases: TGCGCCAGCAGCCAGACTCAGGGGGCAAACACCATATATTTT. Translation: CASSQTQGANTIYF.

The rearrangement uses TRBV7-9 and TRBJ1-5; 7 positions agree with TRBD1. Germline values: CDR1 SEHNR, CDR2 FQNEAQ (reference sequence). There are 15 residues in the CDR3. Trimming took 5 bases from V and 2 from J; bases not matched to a gene: 6. This CDR3 is CASSRQGTGNQPQHF. CDR3 in DNA: TGTGCCAGCAGCCGACAGGGTACGGGCAATCAGCCCCAGCATTTT.

The chain uses TRBV29-1 and TRBJ2-7; 12 bases agree with TRBD2. Germline CDR1 and CDR2: SQVTM and ANQGSEA. With V trimmed by 5 bases and J by 5 bases, 1 base remained unmatched. The CDR3 runs 12 residues. DNA for the CDR3: TGCAGCGTTCTAGCGGGAGGGAACGAGCAGTACTTC. Its protein is CSVLAGGNEQYF.

The chain combines TRBV13 with TRBJ2-5; D might be TRBD1 (6 bases). The CDR3 has 14 amino acids. V lost 2 bases to trimming and J lost 5 bases, with 12 bases between them. Germline V gene sequence: CDR1 PRHDT, CDR2 FYEKMQ (reference sequence). CDR3 nucleotide sequence: TGTGCCAGCAGCTTAAGGGCAGGGGATGAGACCCAGTACTTC. Residues: CASSLRAGDETQYF.

With respect to this clone: Other nucleotide sequences in the sample specify the same CDR3. The V and J genes are TRBV18 and TRBJ1-1, with D unresolved. V dropped 3 bases and J dropped 0 bases, with 14 bases sitting between them. This CDR3 region has 16 residues. Germline lookup yields CDR1 KGHSH and CDR2 LQKENI. CDR3 protein: CASSPGAGRMNTEAFF. As DNA, the CDR3 is TGTGCCAGCTCACCTGGAGCAGGACGCATGAACACTGAAGCTTTCTTT.

The chain couples TRBV27 to TRBJ2-5; 12 nucleotides line up with TRBD2. The CDR3 totals 14 residues. Germline V lookup: CDR1 MNHEY, CDR2 SMNVEV (reference sequence). Trimming took 6 bases from V and 1 from J; bases not matched to a gene: 0. The CDR3 nucleotides are TGTGCCAGCAGGACTAGCGGGGGCCAAGAGACCCAGTACTTC. Translation: CASRTSGGQETQYF.

The V gene is TRBV6-1, the J gene TRBJ1-1; D not resolved. The V gene lost 9 bases and the J gene lost 14 bases, with 10 bases spanning the gap. CDR3 length equals 8 residues. Germline V gene lookup returns CDR1 MNHNS and CDR2 SASEGT. The CDR3 loop reads CARWGWFF. The CDR3 DNA is TGTGCCAGATGGGGTTGGTTCTTT.

J is TRBJ2-7 and V is TRBV5-4; weak D call: TRBD2 (6 bases). With 0 bases removed from V and 1 base from J, the gap between germline ends came to 8 bases. The CDR3 is 14 residues long. Germline assignment: CDR1 SGHNT and CDR2 YYREEE (reference sequence). The CDR3 sequence: CASSLERVSYEQYF. The DNA of the CDR3 is TGTGCCAGCAGCTTGGAGCGGGTATCCTACGAGCAGTACTTC.

The rearrangement joins TRBV7-8 to TRBJ2-7, with D unclear. CDR1 is SGHVS and CDR2 is FQNEAQ in the germline V gene. The V and J ends lost 1 base and 3 bases respectively, with 13 bases between them. The CDR3 consists of 15 residues. For the CDR3, the DNA is TGTGCCAGCAGCTTAGGATCCACTTCTAGCTACGAGCAGTACTTC. Amino acid sequence: CASSLGSTSSYEQYF.

There are a few counts of this clone. This chain joins TRBV27 and TRBJ1-5; no reliable D call. Germline CDR1 reads MNHEY; CDR2 reads SMNVEV (reference sequence). Trimming took off 6 bases at V and 3 bases at J, with 12 bases between the two ends. The CDR3 length is 14 residues. The CDR3 region has the DNA TGTGCCAGCAGAAGGTCGGGAAACAATCAGCCCCAGCATTTT. Its protein product is CASRRSGNNQPQHF.

This clone occurred a few times. V gene TRBV30 combines with J gene TRBJ2-7; a weak D match, TRBD2 (6 bases). This CDR3 has 12 residues. V lost 3 bases and J 11 bases, leaving 17 bases between the germline ends. Germline CDR1 GTSNPN, CDR2 SVGIG (reference sequence). This CDR3 is CAWSGRNYRKYF. Here the CDR3 DNA reads TGTGCCTGGAGCGGGAGAAACTACCGCAAGTACTTC.

The rearrangement joins TRBV30 to TRBJ2-3; no definite D call. V was clipped by 4 bases and J by 6 bases, with 11 bases between them. CDR1 and CDR2 from the germline V gene are GTSNPN and SVGIG (reference sequence). CDR3 length: 12 residues. The chain's CDR3 is CAWTPYSDTQYF. CDR3 DNA sequence: TGTGCCTGGACCCCATACTCCGATACGCAGTATTTT.

The V gene is TRBV28, the J gene TRBJ1-1; 7 nucleotides line up with TRBD1. Germline V gene data show CDR1 as MDHEN and CDR2 as SYDVKM. V lost 5 bases to trimming and J lost 1 base; unmatched junction nucleotides: 7. The CDR3 is 15 amino acids. The CDR3 sequence is CASSPRQGENTEAFF. Here the CDR3 DNA reads TGTGCCAGCAGTCCCCGACAGGGAGAGAACACTGAAGCTTTCTTT. The variable domain in full, completed from reference TRBV28 and TRBJ1-1, reads DVKVTQSSRYLVKRTGEKVFLECVQDMDHENMFWYRQDPGLGLRLIYFSYDVKMKEKGDIPEGYSVSREKKERFSLILESASTNQTSMYLCASSPRQGENTEAFFGQGTRLTVV.

This clone appeared a few times. The chain carries TRBV5-4 and TRBJ2-3, with 10 nucleotides matching TRBD2. Trimming took 5 bases from V and 6 from J; bases not matched to a gene: 18. The V gene's germline CDR1 is SGHNT and CDR2 YYREEE (reference sequence). This CDR3 region has 18 residues. The CDR3 sequence: CASRPPGEAGGFRDTQYF. CDR3 DNA sequence: TGTGCCAGCAGACCCCCCGGGGAAGCGGGGGGGTTCCGGGATACGCAGTATTTT.

This chain uses TRBV28 with TRBJ1-6; TRBD1 is a possible D gene (5 bases). The CDR3 is made up of 14 amino acids. The ends were cut back, 3 bases at V and 7 bases at J, with 10 bases in the middle. The germline V gene encodes CDR1 MDHEN and CDR2 SYDVKM. CDR3 bases: TGTGCCAGCAGTTTCCAGGGTTACAATTCACCCCTCCACTTT. This gives the protein CASSFQGYNSPLHF.

J is TRBJ2-1 and V is TRBV5-1; D might be TRBD2 (6 bases). Germline values: CDR1 SGHRS, CDR2 YFSETQ. Trimming stripped 1 base from V and 5 bases from J, with 10 bases between. CDR3 length equals 14 residues. CDR3: CASSLPGAHNEQFF. As DNA, the CDR3 is TGCGCCAGCAGCTTGCCGGGAGCCCACAATGAGCAGTTCTTC.

The V gene is TRBV7-9, the J gene TRBJ2-5, with D unclear. The CDR3 sequence is 13 residues long. Germline V lookup: CDR1 SEHNR, CDR2 FQNEAQ (reference sequence). V was trimmed by 0 bases and J by 5 bases, leaving 7 bases between them. CDR3 bases: TGTGCCAGCAGCTTAGCCGGGCTGGAGACCCAGTACTTC. Protein: CASSLAGLETQYF.

The V call is TRBV5-4, the J call TRBJ2-3; a possible D gene is TRBD1 (5 bases). Looked up from germline, CDR1 is SGHNT and CDR2 is YYREEE (reference sequence). The CDR3 sequence is 14 residues long. Trimming took 0 bases from V and 7 from J, leaving 12 bases between them. The chain's CDR3 is CASSLATRANTQYF. The CDR3, as DNA: TGTGCCAGCAGCTTGGCGACCAGGGCCAATACGCAGTATTTT.

The rearrangement uses TRBV13 and TRBJ1-1; TRBD1 might be the D (5 bases). This CDR3 comprises 16 residues. V was cut by 3 bases and J by 0 bases, with 14 bases left in between. Per the germline V gene, CDR1 is PRHDT and CDR2 is FYEKMQ (reference sequence). This CDR3 is CASSLRVGPMNTEAFF. Here the CDR3 DNA reads TGTGCCAGCAGCTTGCGGGTGGGGCCGATGAACACTGAAGCTTTCTTT.

In this sample, this clone turned up a few times. The gene calls are TRBV18 and TRBJ1-3; perhaps TRBD1 as D (6 bases). Germline V gene sequence: CDR1 KGHSH, CDR2 LQKENI. Trimming stripped 3 bases from V and 0 bases from J, with 9 bases between. CDR3 length: 15 amino acids. The CDR3 DNA sequence: TGTGCCAGCTCACCCGACAGGAACTCTGGAAACACCATATATTTT. The encoded protein is CASSPDRNSGNTIYF. Full variable domain (remainder filled in from reference TRBV18 and TRBJ1-3): NAGVMQNPRHLVRRRGQEARLRCSPMKGHSHVYWYRQLPEEGLKFMVYLQKENIIDESGMPKERFSAEFPKEGPSILRIQQVVRGDSAAYFCASSPDRNSGNTIYFGEGSWLTVV.

This chain joins TRBV19 and TRBJ1-6; D possibly corresponds to TRBD1 (6 bases). The CDR3 is 15 residues long. Trimming took off 10 bases at V and 8 bases at J, with 21 bases between the two ends. Germline V lookup: CDR1 LNHDA, CDR2 SQIVND (reference sequence). Here the CDR3 DNA reads TGTGCCACGAGACTTGCCGGGACACAAGATTCACCCCTCCACTTT. Its translation: CATRLAGTQDSPLHF.